The rows below give T cell receptor beta chains drawn from one sample of a study of beta chain features in type 1 diabetes. Assay: immunoSEQ multiplex PCR; the TCRdb copy retains only in-frame clones and omits some. The sample holds 850,000 to 900,000 clones, roughly a sixth seen once. Sequenced sample: naive CD4+ T cells from blood. The source is a woman between 18 and 29 years old in good health. The CDR3 runs from the conserved cysteine through the conserved F or W. D genes are given only for firm matches. Some rows mark clone size as missing; the rest say once, few, many or name a class of expanded clone.

j_call | clone_size | d_call | v_call | cdr3_aa | cdr3_nt
TRBJ2-5 | few | NA | TRBV20-1 | CSEIKQETQYF | TGCAGTGAAATCAAGCAAGAGACCCAGTACTTC
TRBJ2-1 | NA | TRBD2 | TRBV2 | CASGEAGGTYNEQFF | TGTGCCAGCGGAGAAGCGGGAGGAACCTACAATGAGCAGTTCTTC
TRBJ2-2 | NA | NA | TRBV5-5 | CASSLIRDTGELFF | TGTGCCAGCAGCTTGATAAGGGACACCGGGGAGCTGTTTTTT
TRBJ2-7 | few | NA | TRBV18 | CASSFSPSSYEQYF | TGTGCCAGCTCCTTTTCGCCGTCTTCCTACGAGCAGTACTTC
TRBJ1-4 | NA | TRBD1 | TRBV29-1 | CSARDSNEKLFF | TGCAGCGCCCGGGACAGTAATGAAAAACTGTTTTTT
TRBJ2-1 | few | NA | TRBV14 | CASSQVKGPTGRTYNEQFF | TGTGCCAGCAGCCAAGTTAAGGGTCCCACCGGGAGAACCTACAATGAGCAGTTCTTC
TRBJ2-1 | few | NA | TRBV7-2 | CACGPGVYNEQFF | TGTGCCTGTGGGCCAGGGGTCTACAATGAGCAGTTCTTC
TRBJ1-2 | NA | NA | TRBV6-5 | CASRSTVNYGYTF | TGTGCCAGCAGGTCGACGGTGAACTATGGCTACACCTTC
TRBJ2-5 | few | NA | TRBV6-1 | CASSETTGRETQYF | TGTGCCAGCAGTGAAACAACAGGGAGGGAGACCCAGTACTTC
TRBJ2-3 | few | NA | TRBV7-2 | CASSPRLLDTQYF | TGTGCCAGCAGCCCCAGACTTCTCGATACGCAGTATTTT
TRBJ2-5 | NA | NA | TRBV11-2 | CASSQGTGQMETQYF | TGTGCCAGCAGCCAGGGGACTGGCCAGATGGAGACCCAGTACTTC
TRBJ1-2 | few | NA | TRBV2 | CASRGDTRGGYTF | TGTGCCAGCAGGGGAGACACGCGGGGTGGCTACACCTTC
TRBJ1-4 | few | NA | TRBV10-3 | CAISGIPGPPREKLFF | TGTGCCATCAGTGGGATCCCGGGCCCCCCGAGGGAAAAACTGTTTTTT
TRBJ2-2 | NA | NA | TRBV28 | CASSLGPNTGELFF | TGTGCCAGCAGTTTGGGACCTAACACCGGGGAGCTGTTTTTT
TRBJ2-3 | few | TRBD2 | TRBV28 | CASSKPASGRGDTQYF | TGTGCCAGCAGTAAACCTGCTAGCGGGAGAGGGGATACGCAGTATTTT
TRBJ2-7 | NA | TRBD2 | TRBV28 | CASASPGGPYEQYF | TGTGCCAGCGCGTCCCCGGGGGGGCCCTACGAGCAGTACTTC
TRBJ2-7 | NA | TRBD2 | TRBV6-6 | CASRYGGGTSGYEQYF | TGTGCCAGCAGATACGGTGGGGGGACTAGCGGTTACGAGCAGTACTTC
TRBJ2-1 | NA | NA | TRBV28 | CASSHWTRPNEQFF | TGTGCCAGCAGTCACTGGACCCGCCCCAATGAGCAGTTCTTC
TRBJ2-6 | NA | NA | TRBV28 | CASSIRITSGANVLTF | TGTGCCAGCAGTATAAGAATAACCTCTGGGGCCAACGTCCTGACTTTC
TRBJ2-5 | few | NA | TRBV15 | CATSRDLETQYF | TGTGCCACCAGCAGAGATCTCGAGACCCAGTACTTC
TRBJ2-1 | NA | NA | TRBV4-2 | CASSPTRGEQFF | TGTGCCAGCAGCCCAACACGGGGTGAGCAGTTCTTC
TRBJ2-1 | few | NA | TRBV6-1 | CASRQNNEQFF | TGTGCCAGCAGACAAAACAATGAGCAGTTCTTC
TRBJ2-6 | few | NA | TRBV25-1 | CASSLAGANVLTF | TGTGCCAGCAGTCTGGCCGGGGCCAACGTCCTGACTTTC
TRBJ2-3 | NA | NA | TRBV7-8 | CASSLNGQFDPDTQYF | TGTGCCAGCAGCTTAAACGGACAGTTCGACCCAGATACGCAGTATTTT
TRBJ2-2 | few | NA | TRBV27 | CASTEGRLSLNTGELFF | TGTGCCAGCACCGAGGGCCGCCTCTCATTGAACACCGGGGAGCTGTTTTTT
TRBJ2-7 | few | TRBD1 | TRBV4-2 | CASSRGQNYEQYF | TGTGCCAGCAGCCGGGGACAGAACTACGAGCAGTACTTC
TRBJ1-3 | few | NA | TRBV19 | CASSGTAGNTIYF | TGTGCCAGTAGTGGAACAGCTGGAAACACCATATATTTT
TRBJ1-1 | few | NA | TRBV7-2 | CASSQSQNTEAFF | TGTGCCAGCAGCCAATCCCAAAACACTGAAGCTTTCTTT
TRBJ2-5 | few | NA | TRBV6-5 | CASSLGLVETQYF | TGTGCCAGCAGTCTGGGACTCGTGGAGACCCAGTACTTC
TRBJ2-1 | NA | NA | TRBV2 | CASRPSLLNEQFF | TGTGCCAGCAGGCCCAGCCTCCTTAATGAGCAGTTCTTC
TRBJ2-1 | NA | TRBD2 | TRBV15 | CATSRDLFYSEAGGGGEQFF | TGTGCCACCAGCAGAGATCTATTTTACTCCGAGGCGGGAGGAGGGGGTGAGCAGTTCTTC
TRBJ2-1 | NA | TRBD2 | TRBV7-2 | CASSRSGRSYNEQFF | TGTGCCAGCAGCCGTAGCGGGAGATCCTACAATGAGCAGTTCTTC
TRBJ2-7 | few | NA | TRBV2 | CASNHGRGSYEQYF | TGTGCCAGCAATCACGGTCGGGGGTCCTACGAGCAGTACTTC
TRBJ2-6 | NA | NA | TRBV15 | CATRISGANVLTF | TGTGCCACCAGGATATCTGGGGCCAACGTCCTGACTTTC
TRBJ2-7 | few | TRBD2 | TRBV18 | CASSPVMTSGSSYEQYF | TGTGCCAGCTCACCGGTCATGACTAGCGGGAGCTCCTACGAGCAGTACTTC
TRBJ2-4 | few | NA | TRBV2 | CASSEGFPSGRYF | TGTGCCAGCAGTGAAGGATTCCCATCGGGTCGGTACTTC
TRBJ2-7 | few | NA | TRBV28 | CASNPADFRHEQYF | TGTGCCAGCAATCCCGCGGACTTTCGCCACGAGCAGTACTTC
TRBJ1-1 | NA | NA | TRBV5-4 | CASSFWLGTPDPEAFF | TGTGCCAGCAGCTTCTGGCTAGGGACTCCGGACCCTGAAGCTTTCTTT
TRBJ2-5 | NA | NA | TRBV2 | CASTQQGGQETQYF | TGTGCCAGCACCCAACAGGGGGGGCAAGAGACCCAGTACTTC
TRBJ2-1 | NA | NA | TRBV18 | CASSPALSSYNEQFF | TGTGCCAGCTCACCAGCCCTAAGCTCCTACAATGAGCAGTTCTTC
TRBJ2-1 | few | TRBD1 | TRBV5-1 | CASSSGTGGNEQFF | TGCGCCAGCAGCTCGGGGACAGGCGGCAATGAGCAGTTCTTC
TRBJ2-5 | once | TRBD2 | TRBV7-2 | CASSPRTSAKETQYF | TGTGCCAGCAGTCCTAGAACTAGCGCAAAAGAGACCCAGTACTTC
TRBJ2-7 | NA | NA | TRBV10-2 | CASIGVSSYEQYF | TGCGCCAGCATCGGGGTAAGCTCCTACGAGCAGTACTTC
TRBJ2-4 | few | NA | TRBV28 | CASNPPGLAKNIQYF | TGTGCCAGCAACCCGCCCGGACTAGCCAAAAACATTCAGTACTTC
TRBJ2-3 | few | TRBD1 | TRBV5-1 | CASSSTGGYTDTQYF | TGCGCCAGCAGCTCGACAGGGGGATACACAGATACGCAGTATTTT
TRBJ2-7 | few | NA | TRBV23-1 | CASSQIGLRAYEQYF | TGCGCCAGCAGTCAAATAGGACTACGGGCCTACGAGCAGTACTTC
TRBJ2-1 | NA | TRBD2 | TRBV6-1 | CASSDGLAGNNEQFF | TGTGCCAGCAGTGATGGACTAGCGGGAAACAATGAGCAGTTCTTC